Sequencing of this T cell receptor (beta chain) was carried out in a study of cytomegalovirus exposure and HLA in healthy donors. Whole-study results and caveats: In presence/absence analyses, roughly uniform sequencing depth across donors was assumed. Listed as cytomegalovirus-associated were 150 or so TCR beta chains. Segments of the TCR beta V type were, in most cases, productive about 90% or about 30% of the time in an earlier analysis.

Both 60 Vbeta primers and 13 Jbeta primers went into the PCR. Sequenced by immunoSEQ multiplex PCR; TCRdb stores in-frame clones only, minus some. The sample records 100,000 to 150,000 clones, around 77% being singletons. V was cut by 5 bases and J by 1 base, with 14 bases left in between. Germline loops: CDR1 LNHNV, CDR2 YYDKDF (reference sequence). This CDR3 comprises 15 residues. Of note for this clone: As yet, its antigen is unknown.

This receptor was taken from a woman between 35 and 50 years old in good health and CMV-seropositive. The V gene is TRBV15, the J gene TRBJ2-5; D perhaps matches TRBD1 (6 bases). What was sequenced was PBMCs. In DNA form, the CDR3 reads TGTGCCACCAGCGGGGGCGCCGGGACCCAAGAGACCCAGTACTTC. It codes for CATSGGAGTQETQYF.